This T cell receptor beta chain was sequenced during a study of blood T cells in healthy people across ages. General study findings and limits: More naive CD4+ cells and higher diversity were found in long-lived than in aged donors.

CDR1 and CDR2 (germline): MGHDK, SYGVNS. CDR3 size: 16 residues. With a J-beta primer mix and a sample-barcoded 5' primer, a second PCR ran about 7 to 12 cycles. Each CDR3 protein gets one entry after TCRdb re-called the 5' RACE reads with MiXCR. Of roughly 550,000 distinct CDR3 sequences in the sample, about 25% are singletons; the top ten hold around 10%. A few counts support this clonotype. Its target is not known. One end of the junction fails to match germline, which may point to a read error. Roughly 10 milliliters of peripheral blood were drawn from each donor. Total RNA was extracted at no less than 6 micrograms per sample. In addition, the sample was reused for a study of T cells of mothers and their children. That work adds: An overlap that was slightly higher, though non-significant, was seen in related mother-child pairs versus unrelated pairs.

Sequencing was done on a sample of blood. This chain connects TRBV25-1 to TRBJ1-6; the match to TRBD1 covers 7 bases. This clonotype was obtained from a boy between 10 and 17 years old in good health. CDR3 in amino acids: CASSARQGGDNSPLRF. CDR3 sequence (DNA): TGTGCCAGCAGTGCAAGACAGGGCGGGGATAATTCACCCCTCCGCTTT.